Listed here are 20 T cell receptor beta chains from one sample, sequenced in a study of identical twins. MiXCR, run by TCRdb on the 5' RACE reads, gives a single entry per CDR3 protein. This table has hundreds of thousands of distinct CDR3 sequences, over 20% appearing once. This sample also appeared in a second study, on T cells expressing NK-cell markers.

The sequenced sample was PBMCs. These receptors originate from a woman between 18 and 29 years old in good health.

The V and J genes are TRBV7-9 and TRBJ1-1; no definite D call. Trimming pared 7 bases from V and 5 bases from J, leaving 11 bases between. CDR1 SEHNR and CDR2 FQNEAQ come from the germline V gene (reference sequence). This CDR3 contains 12 residues. CDR3 region: CASTDEMTEAFF. As DNA, the CDR3 is TGTGCCAGCACGGACGAGATGACTGAAGCTTTCTTT.

This clonotype was seen many times. The chain carries TRBV5-1 and TRBJ1-5; the D is unclear. The CDR3 is 13 amino acids. CDR1 is SGHRS, CDR2 YFSETQ, per germline. Between the trimmed V and J ends, which lost 4 bases and 0 bases, there was a span of 5 bases. This CDR3 reads CASSIDSNQPQHF. The CDR3 DNA follows: TGCGCCAGCAGCATCGATAGCAATCAGCCCCAGCATTTT.

This chain uses TRBV4-3 with TRBJ2-7; TRBD1 matches 7 bases. CDR1 and CDR2 (germline): LGHNA, YSLEER. The CDR3 totals 15 residues. V was pared by 1 base and J by 2 bases, with 5 bases of the junction left unmatched. This chain's CDR3 is CASSQATGLTYEQYF. CDR3 in DNA: TGCGCCAGCAGCCAAGCGACAGGGCTCACCTACGAGCAGTACTTC.

This clonotype has only a few counts. The chain employs TRBV13 and TRBJ2-5; D is possibly TRBD2 (7 bases). The germline CDR1 and CDR2 sequences are PRHDT and FYEKMQ (reference sequence). The CDR3 consists of 14 residues. With 3 bases removed from V and 5 bases from J, the gap between germline ends came to 13 bases. As DNA, the CDR3 is TGTGCCAGCAGCTTCCGGGGGGCGACGGAGACCCAGTACTTC. Its protein is CASSFRGATETQYF.

This clonotype has just a few counts. V gene TRBV5-1 combines with J gene TRBJ2-1; D might be TRBD2 (5 bases). The CDR3 has 12 amino acids. Germline CDR1 and CDR2: SGHRS and YFSETQ. The V and J ends lost 7 bases and 4 bases respectively, with 9 bases between them. The CDR3 DNA follows: TGCGCCAGCGAGGGAAATTACAATGAGCAGTTCTTC. Its translation is CASEGNYNEQFF. Looking up the rest from reference TRBV5-1 and TRBJ2-1 gives the full variable domain: KAGVTQTPRYLIKTRGQQVTLSCSPISGHRSVSWYQQTPGQGLQFLFEYFSETQRNKGNFPGRFSGRQFSNSRSEMNVSTLELGDSALYLCASEGNYNEQFFGPGTRLTVL.

The chain has TRBV2 and TRBJ2-5; 8 bases map to TRBD1. Germline CDR1 reads SNHLY; CDR2 reads FYNNEI. V shed 8 bases and J 3 bases; nucleotides not matched to a gene: 5. The CDR3 is 13 residues long. In DNA, the CDR3 is TGTGCCAGCCACAGGGGGACCGAAGAGACCCAGTACTTC. Translation gives CASHRGTEETQYF.

This clonotype was observed a few times. This chain connects TRBV3-1 to TRBJ2-5; D is unclear. V was trimmed by 1 base and J by 2 bases, leaving 8 bases between them. CDR3 length: 14 amino acids. Germline V gene sequence: CDR1 LGHDT, CDR2 YNNKEL (reference sequence). Here the CDR3 reads CASSQVGRQETQYF. The CDR3 nucleotides read TGTGCCAGCAGCCAAGTTGGCAGACAAGAGACCCAGTACTTC.

This clonotype was counted ten times or more. J is TRBJ2-6 and V is TRBV5-1; D assignment may be TRBD1 or TRBD2 (5 bases each). The CDR3 covers 17 residues. Germline values: CDR1 SGHRS, CDR2 YFSETQ. V gave up 4 bases and J gave up 2 bases, with 16 bases separating them. The CDR3 protein is CASSAGTPTPGANVLTF. The CDR3 coding sequence is TGCGCCAGCAGCGCCGGGACGCCTACTCCTGGGGCCAACGTCCTGACTTTC.

The chain employs TRBV6-1 and TRBJ1-1, with 7 bases matching TRBD1. J gave up 3 bases and V 7 bases, and 5 bases lay outside the gene matches. From germline, CDR1 is MNHNS and CDR2 SASEGT. The CDR3 totals 13 residues. The CDR3 reads CASTEGADTEAFF. The DNA for the CDR3 is TGTGCCAGCACCGAGGGGGCGGACACTGAAGCTTTCTTT.

This clonotype has more than one count but fewer than ten. The chain joins TRBV10-3 to TRBJ2-3; TRBD1 matches 9 bases. The V and J ends lost 10 bases and 5 bases, in that order; junction bases with no gene match: 7. Germline V gives CDR1 ENHRY, CDR2 SYGVKD. The CDR3 loop spans 13 amino acids. CDR3 sequence (DNA): TGTGCCAGTTTGGGACAGGGAGAAGATACGCAGTATTTT. This sequence encodes CASLGQGEDTQYF.

Many counts were recorded for this clonotype. The chain uses TRBV6-1 and TRBJ2-1; the match to TRBD2 covers 10 bases. CDR3 size: 15 residues. The germline V gene has CDR1 MNHNS and CDR2 SASEGT. The trim removed 2 bases at V and 4 bases at J, leaving 2 bases unmatched. The CDR3 bases are TGTGCCAGCAGTGAACGGACTAGCGGTTACAATGAGCAGTTCTTC. It yields the protein CASSERTSGYNEQFF.

The chain recombines TRBV6-6 with TRBJ2-3; TRBD2 might be the D (6 bases). Germline V gives CDR1 MNHNY, CDR2 SVGAGI (reference sequence). The CDR3 consists of 13 residues. V was cut by 8 bases and J by 4 bases, with 13 bases left in between. CDR3 coding DNA: TGTGCCAGCGCCCGACTAGGCGCAGATACGCAGTATTTT. This sequence encodes CASARLGADTQYF.

In this sample, this clonotype turned up a few times. The chain carries TRBV20-1 and TRBJ2-7; 8 bases fit TRBD2. The germline V gene has CDR1 DFQATT and CDR2 SNEGSKA (reference sequence). The ends lost 3 bases at V and 3 bases at J; junction bases unmatched: 7. The CDR3 extends over 14 amino acids. The CDR3, as DNA: TGCAGTGCTAGCCCCAGCGGGGGCAGCTACGAGCAGTACTTC. This gives the protein CSASPSGGSYEQYF.

In DNA, the CDR3 is TGCGCCAGCAGCACAAGGCCGGGGGAGACCCAGTACTTC. Protein product: CASSTRPGETQYF. The rearrangement links TRBV5-1 to TRBJ2-5; tentative D call: TRBD2 (5 bases). The CDR3 is 13 amino acids. V was shortened by 4 bases and J by 5 bases, with 12 bases between the two germline ends. Looked up from germline, CDR1 is SGHRS and CDR2 is YFSETQ.

The gene calls are TRBV6-6 and TRBJ1-2, with unresolved D. The germline V gene has CDR1 MNHNY and CDR2 SVGAGI (reference sequence). V shed 6 bases and J shed 6 bases, with 11 bases lying between them. The length of the CDR3 is 12 residues. This chain's CDR3 is CASRGRLDGYTF. In DNA form, the CDR3 reads TGTGCCAGCAGGGGCCGACTCGATGGCTACACCTTC.

The chain uses TRBV5-1 and TRBJ2-1, with 16 bases that match TRBD2. This CDR3 has 17 residues. Germline CDR1 is SGHRS and CDR2 is YFSETQ. With V trimmed by 2 bases and J by 7 bases, 6 bases remained unmatched. CDR3 coding DNA: TGCGCCAGCAGCTTACTGGGACTAGCGGGAGGGATTAATGAGCAGTTCTTC. Amino acids: CASSLLGLAGGINEQFF.

In the case of this clonotype: A read error is likely, as this CDR3 ends without the conserved phenylalanine or tryptophan. The chain recombines TRBV6-1 with TRBJ1-4; TRBD1 matches 11 bases. Looked up from germline, CDR1 is MNHNS and CDR2 is SASEGT. CDR3 length: 17 residues. V trimming: 5 bases; J trimming: 2 bases; junction bases outside the gene matches: 7. The CDR3 protein is CASSPDRGRLTNEKLFL. CDR3 DNA sequence: TGTGCCAGCAGTCCGGACAGGGGGCGCCTCACTAATGAAAAACTGTTTCTT.

This clonotype was observed a handful of times. The J gene is TRBJ2-7, the V gene TRBV5-1; a possible D gene is TRBD1 (6 bases). Germline V gene data show CDR1 as SGHRS and CDR2 as YFSETQ. The CDR3 length is 14 residues. V dropped 3 bases and J dropped 3 bases, with 13 bases sitting between them. CDR3 loop: CASSSEPGDYEQYF. CDR3 coding DNA: TGCGCCAGCAGCTCCGAACCAGGGGACTACGAGCAGTACTTC.

The gene calls are TRBV12-3 or TRBV12-4 and TRBJ2-7; D may be TRBD1 or TRBD2 (7 bases each). The V gene lost 6 bases and the J gene lost 3 bases, with 18 bases spanning the gap. The CDR3 spans 15 residues. This chain's CDR3 is CASRSSTGDYYEQYF. CDR3 DNA: TGTGCCAGCAGATCCTCTACAGGGGACTACTACGAGCAGTACTTC.

The chain has TRBV6-2 or TRBV6-3 and TRBJ1-5, with TRBD1 identical over 7 bases. This CDR3 comprises 17 residues. Germline CDR1 and CDR2: MNHEY and SVGEGT. V gave up 6 bases and J gave up 6 bases; unmatched junction bases: 17. In DNA, the CDR3 is TGTGCCAGCAGCCCCAAATTTCGGGACAGATTTGCTCAGCCCCAGCATTTT. Encoded protein: CASSPKFRDRFAQPQHF.